This T cell receptor beta chain was found in a study of blood T cell repertoires in COVID-19. In the study overall: Both acute and convalescent COVID-19 samples were obtained from the United States, Italy and Spain. In each case, the material was cDNA or gDNA derived from T cells, B-cell-depleted T cells, or PBMCs.

This clone was seen more than once but under ten times. V was pared by 6 bases and J by 1 base, with 9 bases between. Germline CDR1 is SGHAT and CDR2 is FQNNGV. CDR3 length equals 13 residues. Authors' data handling: By means of reference gene primer amplification, nucleated cell counts were estimated. TCRdb's copy holds only in-frame clones and misses some; the assay was immunoSEQ multiplex PCR. That table furnishes V, J and clone size, whereas the DNA furnished D and trimming. This table has some 220,000 clones, about 78% appearing once. This chain uses TRBV11-2 with TRBJ1-1; D might be TRBD1 (6 bases). The sequencing input was peripheral blood. This TCR was recovered from a woman between 65 and 79 years old with acute or convalescent COVID-19. CDR3 coding DNA: TGTGCCAGCAGGAGACAGGAGAACACTGAAGCTTTCTTT. Translated, it gives CASRRQENTEAFF.